This T cell receptor beta chain was identified in a study of blood T cell repertoires in COVID-19. Sequenced by immunoSEQ multiplex PCR; TCRdb stores in-frame clones only, minus some. This table holds 65,000 to 70,000 clones, approximately 93% found once. J gave up 6 bases and V 5 bases, and 10 bases lay outside the gene matches. From germline, CDR1 is SGHAT and CDR2 FQNNGV. The CDR3 has 15 amino acids. Material for sequencing was peripheral blood. The chain employs TRBV11-2 and TRBJ1-2; 9 nucleotides line up with TRBD1. The sequence was collected from a man in his 70s with active COVID-19. CDR3 DNA sequence: TGTGCCAGCAGCCCTAGGGGGGACAGGGTCCATGGCTACACCTTC. Its translation is CASSPRGDRVHGYTF. The whole variable domain, remainder taken from reference TRBV11-2 and TRBJ1-2, is EAGVAQSPRYKIIEKRQSVAFWCNPISGHATLYWYQQILGQGPKLLIQFQNNGVVDDSQLPKDRFSAERLKGVDSTLKIQPAKLEDSAVYLCASSPRGDRVHGYTFGSGTRLTVV.